What follows are 27 T cell receptor beta chains derived from one specimen sequenced in a study of glioma-infiltrating T cells. The iRepertoire nested amplicon-rescue multiplex PCR amplified TCR alpha and beta CDR3s from RNA. MiXCR was run by TCRdb on the multiplex PCR reads, yielding one entry per CDR3 protein. The table shows over 140,000 distinct CDR3 sequences, with about 39% occurring only once. The sample was glioma tissue, nonneoplastic brain tissue, or PBMCs (not recorded which). The receptors shown here come from a human donor with low-grade glioma or glioblastoma, undergoing nonglioma brain surgery, or in good health (not recorded which).

A note on this clonotype: The junction shows a germline mismatch at one end, possibly a read error. The chain uses TRBV11-2 and TRBJ1-4; no reliable D call. There are 15 residues in the CDR3. Germline-derived CDR1 and CDR2 are SGHAT and FQNNGV. The CDR3 here is CSSSLHGDTNEKLFF. DNA of the CDR3: TGTTCCAGCAGTTTACACGGAGATACTAATGAAAAACTGTTTTTT.

This clonotype was detected only a few times. The chain combines TRBV27 with TRBJ1-1; a weak D match, TRBD1 (5 bases). V dropped 5 bases and J dropped 6 bases, with 19 bases sitting between them. This CDR3 is 15 amino acids long. From germline, CDR1 is MNHEY and CDR2 SMNVEV (reference sequence). CDR3 DNA sequence: TGTGCCAGCAGTCCTCTGGGGAGGGGAATACCTGAAGCTTTCTTT. Translating gives CASSPLGRGIPEAFF.

This clonotype was counted at least ten times. This rearrangement joins TRBV20-1 to TRBJ1-1; D uncertain. Trimming took off 5 bases at V and 0 bases at J, with 13 bases between the two ends. Germline V gives CDR1 DFQATT, CDR2 SNEGSKA (reference sequence). The CDR3 runs to 14 residues. CDR3: CSALHTPMNTEAFF. CDR3 nucleotides: TGCAGTGCTCTCCACACACCGATGAACACTGAAGCTTTCTTT.

This clonotype was recorded a few times. The chain carries TRBV6-1 and TRBJ1-6, with D possibly matching TRBD1 (6 bases). Germline V CDR1 and CDR2: MNHNS, SASEGT. The length of the CDR3 is 14 residues. V lost 10 bases and J 7 bases, leaving 17 bases between the germline ends. In DNA, the CDR3 is TGTGCCACCGCACAACAGGGTGAGAATTCACCCCTCCACTTT. This codes for CATAQQGENSPLHF.

The genes are TRBV6-1 and TRBJ2-5; D not certain. V lost 3 bases and J 3 bases, leaving 11 bases between the germline ends. CDR1 MNHNS and CDR2 SASEGT come from the germline V gene. The CDR3 runs 14 residues. The CDR3 reads CASSDWQDKETQYF. In DNA, the CDR3 is TGTGCCAGCAGTGATTGGCAGGATAAAGAGACCCAGTACTTC.

Ten or more counts support this clonotype. CDR3 loop: CASSLAGWGPDTEAFF. The CDR3, as DNA: TGTGCCAGCAGCCTCGCCGGTTGGGGTCCGGACACTGAAGCTTTCTTT. V usage is TRBV6-1 and J usage is TRBJ1-1, with D hard to call. Trimming took 6 bases from V and 3 from J, leaving 20 bases between them. The length of the CDR3 is 16 residues. Germline loops: CDR1 MNHNS, CDR2 SASEGT.

This clonotype was observed many times. This chain connects TRBV6-6 to TRBJ2-7; 7 bases align to TRBD1. The CDR3 length is 12 residues. The junction had 3 bases not matched to a gene; V was cut back by 9 bases and J by 1 base. Per germline, CDR1 MNHNY and CDR2 SVGAGI (reference sequence). The CDR3 DNA reads TGTGCCAGTTCGACAGGGTCCTACGAGCAGTACTTC. Translating it yields CASSTGSYEQYF.

This clonotype was detected only a few times. This chain uses TRBV20-1 with TRBJ2-7, with D unresolved. CDR1 is DFQATT, CDR2 SNEGSKA, per germline (reference sequence). V dropped 4 bases and J dropped 0 bases, with 7 bases sitting between them. The CDR3 extends over 12 amino acids. The CDR3 region is CSATQSSYEQYF. The CDR3 DNA sequence: TGCAGTGCTACCCAGAGCTCCTACGAGCAGTACTTC.

This clonotype was seen many times. This chain connects TRBV7-2 to TRBJ2-3; D unresolved. Germline V lookup: CDR1 SGHTA, CDR2 FQGNSA. The CDR3 is 12 residues long. Trimming pared 5 bases from V and 0 bases from J, leaving 3 bases between. The CDR3 sequence is CASSQSTDTQYF. The CDR3 DNA is TGTGCCAGCAGCCAAAGCACAGATACGCAGTATTTT.

This chain connects TRBV7-9 to TRBJ2-7, with D unclear. This CDR3 spans 13 amino acids. Trimming removed 0 bases from V and 4 bases from J, with 7 bases in between. The germline V gene has CDR1 SEHNR and CDR2 FQNEAQ (reference sequence). CDR3 loop: CASSLAAGYEQYF. The DNA of the CDR3 is TGTGCCAGCAGCTTAGCGGCCGGGTACGAGCAGTACTTC.

In its sample, this clonotype was seen a few times. V usage is TRBV7-9 and J usage is TRBJ2-3; D may be TRBD2 (6 bases). Trimming cost V 6 bases and J 4 bases, with 11 bases left between them. This CDR3 region has 13 residues. Germline CDR1 and CDR2: SEHNR and FQNEAQ (reference sequence). CDR3 in amino acids: CASSPAGPDTQYF. DNA for the CDR3: TGTGCCAGCAGTCCAGCGGGCCCAGATACGCAGTATTTT.

Comment on this clonotype: An end of the junction does not agree with germline; a read error may underlie this. The chain has TRBV20-1 and TRBJ2-1; D is ambiguous. CDR1 is DFQATT and CDR2 is SNEGSKA in the germline V gene (reference sequence). This CDR3 has 11 amino acids. For the CDR3, the DNA is TGCAGTGCCAGTTTCTACAATGGGCAGTTCTTC. Protein product: CSASFYNGQFF.

Notes on this clonotype: A much larger clone differs by one base, so this may be a read error. In DNA form, the CDR3 reads TGCGCCAGCAGAGAGACAGTGAACACTGAAGCTTTCTTT. Protein: CASRETVNTEAFF. The rearrangement joins TRBV4-3 to TRBJ1-1; D might be TRBD1 (5 bases). The CDR3 is made up of 13 amino acids. Germline V gene sequence: CDR1 LGHNA, CDR2 YSLEER. V lost 6 bases and J lost 0, with 8 bases in between.

The chain links TRBV28 to TRBJ2-1, with TRBD2 matching over 11 bases. Germline trimming cut 5 bases from V and 5 bases from J; bases unmatched to any gene: 5. CDR3 length: 15 residues. CDR1 and CDR2 (germline): MDHEN, SYDVKM. The CDR3 loop reads CASSTLAGGNNEQFF. In nucleotides, the CDR3 is TGTGCCAGCAGTACCCTAGCGGGAGGAAACAATGAGCAGTTCTTC.

This clonotype came up a few times. The CDR3 region has the DNA TGCAGTGCTAGAGATCCCCAAGAGACCCAGTACTTC. Its translation: CSARDPQETQYF. The rearrangement uses TRBV20-1 and TRBJ2-5; D unclear. The CDR3 length is 12 residues. V was pared by 0 bases and J by 1 base, with 3 bases between. Per the germline V gene, CDR1 is DFQATT and CDR2 is SNEGSKA (reference sequence).

Notes on this clonotype: Mismatch with germline at one junction end may stem from a read error. This chain links TRBV6-9 with TRBJ2-7, with TRBD1 matching 11 bases. The CDR3 is 15 amino acids. In germline, CDR1 is MNHGY, CDR2 SVAAGI. The CDR3 loop reads CASSYQDRGRYEQHF. In DNA, the CDR3 is TGTGCCAGCAGTTACCAGGACAGGGGGCGCTACGAGCAGCACTTC.

This clonotype has just a few counts. J is TRBJ2-7 and V is TRBV20-1; tentative D call: TRBD1 (6 bases). Trimming removed 1 base from V and 0 bases from J, with 16 bases in between. Germline CDR1 DFQATT, CDR2 SNEGSKA (reference sequence). The CDR3 totals 16 residues. The CDR3 spells CSARGDTGLYSYEQYF. The CDR3 region has the DNA TGCAGTGCTAGAGGGGACACAGGACTCTACTCCTACGAGCAGTACTTC.

This clonotype was detected a few times. The CDR3 coding sequence is TGTGCCAGCAGTTTCCGCCCTCAAGACAATGAGCAGTTCTTC. This codes for CASSFRPQDNEQFF. J is TRBJ2-1 and V is TRBV6-1; D unresolved. The CDR3 spans 14 residues. CDR1 is MNHNS and CDR2 is SASEGT in the germline V gene. Trimming shortened V by 5 bases and J by 5 bases, and 13 bases separated the two germline ends.

The genes are TRBV28 and TRBJ1-5; D gene ambiguous. The V end was cut by 6 bases, the J end by 5 bases, with 17 bases between. The CDR3 has 15 residues. Per germline, CDR1 MDHEN and CDR2 SYDVKM. The CDR3 coding sequence is TGTGCCAGCAGCCCCCCGGGGTCGAGGGATCAGCCCCAGCATTTT. Amino acid sequence: CASSPPGSRDQPQHF.

The chain recombines TRBV7-2 with TRBJ2-3; D is ambiguous. V was pared by 0 bases and J by 1 base, with 14 bases between. The CDR3 is 17 residues long. Germline V gene sequence: CDR1 SGHTA, CDR2 FQGNSA. This CDR3 reads CASSLAPRTLRTDTQYF. The CDR3 DNA sequence: TGTGCCAGCAGCTTAGCTCCCCGGACCCTCCGCACAGATACGCAGTATTTT.

This clonotype was observed a handful of times. The chain has TRBV20-1 and TRBJ2-7; 8 bases match TRBD2. Looked up from germline, CDR1 is DFQATT and CDR2 is SNEGSKA (reference sequence). Trimming at V came to 0 bases and at J to 7 bases, leaving 5 bases not matched to a gene. The CDR3 has 13 amino acids. The CDR3 here is CSARDVIAGEQYF. The DNA for the CDR3 is TGCAGTGCTAGAGATGTGATAGCGGGGGAGCAGTACTTC.

The chain carries TRBV7-2 and TRBJ1-2, with 10 bases fitting TRBD1. This CDR3 has 16 amino acids. Germline values: CDR1 SGHTA, CDR2 FQGNSA. With V trimmed by 2 bases and J by 5 bases, 8 bases remained unmatched. CDR3 nucleotides: TGTGCCAGCAGCTTATATTCAGCGGACAGGGGGTATGGCTACACCTTC. Translated, it gives CASSLYSADRGYGYTF.

This chain uses TRBV2 with TRBJ1-1, with 9 nucleotides matching TRBD1. V gave up 7 bases and J gave up 6 bases; unmatched junction bases: 6. Germline V gene lookup returns CDR1 SNHLY and CDR2 FYNNEI. This CDR3 is built from 13 residues. In DNA, the CDR3 is TGTGCCAGCATTACGACAGGGGGATCTGAAGCTTTCTTT. Translated, it gives CASITTGGSEAFF.

The chain has TRBV11-2 and TRBJ2-3, with a tentative D call TRBD2 (5 bases). Trimming took off 6 bases at V and 5 bases at J, with 21 bases between the two ends. Looked up from germline, CDR1 is SGHAT and CDR2 is FQNNGV. This CDR3 region has 16 residues. The CDR3 region is CASSSPFGESIDTQYF. The DNA of the CDR3 is TGTGCCAGCAGTTCCCCTTTCGGGGAGTCGATAGATACGCAGTATTTT.

The chain uses TRBV6-1 and TRBJ2-3, with 11 bases lining up with TRBD2. Losses at the gene ends were 5 bases for V and 6 bases for J; bases not matched to a gene: 7. The CDR3 totals 15 residues. In germline, CDR1 is MNHNS, CDR2 SASEGT. The CDR3 DNA follows: TGTGCCAGCAGTCGACTAGCGGGATCCCCGGATACGCAGTATTTT. This gives the protein CASSRLAGSPDTQYF.

J is TRBJ2-3 and V is TRBV6-6; 7 bases line up with TRBD2. Looked up from germline, CDR1 is MNHNY and CDR2 is SVGAGI (reference sequence). The CDR3 sequence is 15 residues long. Trimming removed 7 bases from V and 1 base from J; junction bases left unmatched: 8. This chain's CDR3 is CASTPQRGRTDTQYF. As DNA, the CDR3 is TGTGCCAGCACCCCCCAGCGGGGACGCACAGATACGCAGTATTTT.

The chain carries TRBV27 and TRBJ2-1; 13 bases are shared with TRBD2. Per the germline V gene, CDR1 is MNHEY and CDR2 is SMNVEV (reference sequence). With V trimmed by 5 bases and J by 6 bases, 4 bases remained unmatched. The CDR3 extends over 15 amino acids. The chain's CDR3 is CASSDRTSGSNEQFF. CDR3 in DNA: TGTGCCAGCAGTGATCGGACTAGCGGGAGCAATGAGCAGTTCTTC.